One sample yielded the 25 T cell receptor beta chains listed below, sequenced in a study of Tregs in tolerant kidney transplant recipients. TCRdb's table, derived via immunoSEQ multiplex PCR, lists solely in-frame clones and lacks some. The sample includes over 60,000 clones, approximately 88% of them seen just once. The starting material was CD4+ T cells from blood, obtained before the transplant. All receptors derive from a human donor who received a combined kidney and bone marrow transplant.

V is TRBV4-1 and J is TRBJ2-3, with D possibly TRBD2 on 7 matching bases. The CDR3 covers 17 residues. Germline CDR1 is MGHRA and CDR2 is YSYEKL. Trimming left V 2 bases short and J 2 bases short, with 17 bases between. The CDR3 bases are TGCGCCAGCAGCCAATGGGCGGGGGCGGGAGTCACAGATACGCAGTATTTT. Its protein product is CASSQWAGAGVTDTQYF.

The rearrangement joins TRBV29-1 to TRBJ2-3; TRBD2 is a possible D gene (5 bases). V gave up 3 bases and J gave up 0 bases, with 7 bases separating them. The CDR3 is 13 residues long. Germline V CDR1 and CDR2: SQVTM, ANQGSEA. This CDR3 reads CSVDEGSTDTQYF. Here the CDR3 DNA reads TGCAGCGTTGATGAGGGTAGCACAGATACGCAGTATTTT.

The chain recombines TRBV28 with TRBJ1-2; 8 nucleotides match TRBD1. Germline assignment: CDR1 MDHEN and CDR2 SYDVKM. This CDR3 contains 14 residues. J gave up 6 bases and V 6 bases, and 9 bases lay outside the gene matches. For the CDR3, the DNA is TGTGCCAGCAGAAGCCCCAGGGGGCTTAATGGCTACACCTTC. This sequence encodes CASRSPRGLNGYTF.

CDR3 protein: CASSFTGGARPDTQYF. Written as DNA, the CDR3 is TGTGCCAGCAGCTTCACAGGGGGCGCCCGCCCAGATACGCAGTATTTT. The genes are TRBV7-2 and TRBJ2-3, with 9 positions matching TRBD1. CDR3 length: 16 residues. Germline V lookup: CDR1 SGHTA, CDR2 FQGNSA. With 3 bases clipped from V and 4 bases from J, the junction kept 8 bases outside the gene matches.

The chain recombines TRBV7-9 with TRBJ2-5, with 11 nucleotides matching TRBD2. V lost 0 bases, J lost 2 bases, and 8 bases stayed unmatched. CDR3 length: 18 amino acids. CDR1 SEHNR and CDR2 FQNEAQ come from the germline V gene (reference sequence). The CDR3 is CASSLAPPRTSGQETQYF. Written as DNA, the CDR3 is TGTGCCAGCAGCTTAGCCCCCCCACGGACTAGCGGGCAAGAGACCCAGTACTTC.

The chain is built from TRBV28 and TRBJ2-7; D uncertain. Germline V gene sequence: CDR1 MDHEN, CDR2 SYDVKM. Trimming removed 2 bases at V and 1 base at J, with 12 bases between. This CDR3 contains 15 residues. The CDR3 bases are TGTGCCAGCAGTTTACCCGGGTATAGGTCCTACGAGCAGTACTTC. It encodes CASSLPGYRSYEQYF.

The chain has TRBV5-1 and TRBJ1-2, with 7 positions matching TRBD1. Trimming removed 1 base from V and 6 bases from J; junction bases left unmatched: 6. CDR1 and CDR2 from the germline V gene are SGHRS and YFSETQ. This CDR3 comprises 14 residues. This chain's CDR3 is CASSLLTGEDGYTF. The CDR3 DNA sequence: TGCGCCAGCAGCTTGTTAACAGGGGAAGATGGCTACACCTTC. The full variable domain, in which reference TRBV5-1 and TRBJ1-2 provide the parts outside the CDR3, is KAGVTQTPRYLIKTRGQQVTLSCSPISGHRSVSWYQQTPGQGLQFLFEYFSETQRNKGNFPGRFSGRQFSNSRSEMNVSTLELGDSALYLCASSLLTGEDGYTFGSGTRLTVV.

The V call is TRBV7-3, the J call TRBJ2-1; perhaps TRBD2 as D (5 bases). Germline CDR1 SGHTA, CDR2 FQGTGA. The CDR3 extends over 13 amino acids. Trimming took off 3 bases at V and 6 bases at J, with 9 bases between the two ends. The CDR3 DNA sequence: TGTGCCAGCAGCTTCGGACTTCGCAATGAGCAGTTCTTC. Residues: CASSFGLRNEQFF.

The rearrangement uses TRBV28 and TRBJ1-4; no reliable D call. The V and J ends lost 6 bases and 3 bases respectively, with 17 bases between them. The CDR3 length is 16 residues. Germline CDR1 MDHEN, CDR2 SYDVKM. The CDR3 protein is CASSPPWQMANEKLFF. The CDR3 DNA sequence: TGTGCCAGCAGCCCCCCTTGGCAGATGGCTAATGAAAAACTGTTTTTT.

This CDR3 is CASSGRVQKYGYTF. As DNA, the CDR3 is TGTGCCAGCAGCGGCCGGGTCCAGAAATATGGCTACACCTTC. This chain uses TRBV7-2 with TRBJ1-2, with unresolved D. Germline CDR1 SGHTA, CDR2 FQGNSA. CDR3 length: 14 amino acids. Trimming cost V 5 bases and J 5 bases, with 15 bases left between them.

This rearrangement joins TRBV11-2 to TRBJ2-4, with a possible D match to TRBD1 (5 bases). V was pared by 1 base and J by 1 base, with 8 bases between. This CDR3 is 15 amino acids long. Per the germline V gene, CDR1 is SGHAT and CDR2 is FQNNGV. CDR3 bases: TGTGCCAGCAGCTTAGGAAGGGGTGCCAAAAACATTCAGTACTTC. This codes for CASSLGRGAKNIQYF.

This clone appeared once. The CDR3 is CASATSIQETQYF. CDR3 bases: TGTGCCAGCGCAACCTCTATCCAAGAGACCCAGTACTTC. The chain couples TRBV9 to TRBJ2-5; D gene uncertain. The CDR3 spans 13 residues. Trimming left V 7 bases short and J 1 base short, with 11 bases between. Looked up from germline, CDR1 is SGDLS and CDR2 is YYNGEE. The entire variable domain, with the rest obtained from reference TRBV9 and TRBJ2-5, is as follows: DSGVTQTPKHLITATGQRVTLRCSPRSGDLSVYWYQQSLDQGLQFLIQYYNGEERAKGNILERFSAQQFPDLHSELNLSSLELGDSALYFCASATSIQETQYFGPGTRLLVL.

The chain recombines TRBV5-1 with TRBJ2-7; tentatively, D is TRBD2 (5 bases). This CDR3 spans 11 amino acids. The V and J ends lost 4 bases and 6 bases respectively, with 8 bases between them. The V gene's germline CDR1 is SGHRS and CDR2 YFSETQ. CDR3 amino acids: CASSEGFEQYF. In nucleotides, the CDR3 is TGCGCCAGCAGCGAGGGATTCGAGCAGTACTTC.

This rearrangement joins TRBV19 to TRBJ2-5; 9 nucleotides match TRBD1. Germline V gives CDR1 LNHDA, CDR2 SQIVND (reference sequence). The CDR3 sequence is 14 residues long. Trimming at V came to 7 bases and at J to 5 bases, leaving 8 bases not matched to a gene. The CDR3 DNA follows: TGTGCCAGTACTCAAACAGGGGGCTTGGAGACCCAGTACTTC. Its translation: CASTQTGGLETQYF.

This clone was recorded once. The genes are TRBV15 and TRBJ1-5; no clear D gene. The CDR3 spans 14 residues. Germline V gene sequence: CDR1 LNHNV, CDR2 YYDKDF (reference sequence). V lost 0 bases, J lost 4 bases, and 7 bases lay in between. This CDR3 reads CATSRDPENQPQHF. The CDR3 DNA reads TGTGCCACCAGCAGAGATCCAGAAAATCAGCCCCAGCATTTT.

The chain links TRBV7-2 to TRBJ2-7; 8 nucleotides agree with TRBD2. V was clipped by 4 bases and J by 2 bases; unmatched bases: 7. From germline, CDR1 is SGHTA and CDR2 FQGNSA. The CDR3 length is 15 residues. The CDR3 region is CASSSGGTTTYEQYF. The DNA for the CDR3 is TGTGCCAGCAGCTCGGGGGGGACAACTACCTACGAGCAGTACTTC.

The CDR3 protein is CASSFGGLYGYTF. CDR3 sequence (DNA): TGTGCCAGCAGTTTCGGGGGGCTCTATGGCTACACCTTC. This chain connects TRBV28 to TRBJ1-2; D possibly corresponds to TRBD1 (6 bases). V was clipped by 3 bases and J by 4 bases, with 9 bases between them. The CDR3 covers 13 residues. Germline V gene sequence: CDR1 MDHEN, CDR2 SYDVKM.

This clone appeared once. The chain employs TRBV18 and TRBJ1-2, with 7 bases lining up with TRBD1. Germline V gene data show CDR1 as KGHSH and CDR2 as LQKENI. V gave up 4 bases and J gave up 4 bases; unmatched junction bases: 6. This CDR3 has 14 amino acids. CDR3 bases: TGTGCCAGCTCACTACAGGGGCAGGGCTATGGCTACACCTTC. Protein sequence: CASSLQGQGYGYTF.

CDR3 residues: CASSIATNEKLFF. The CDR3 DNA reads TGCGCCAGCAGTATAGCAACTAATGAAAAACTGTTTTTT. This chain joins TRBV5-1 and TRBJ1-4; D not resolved. Germline loops: CDR1 SGHRS, CDR2 YFSETQ. This CDR3 spans 13 amino acids. V gave up 5 bases and J gave up 0 bases, with 5 bases separating them.

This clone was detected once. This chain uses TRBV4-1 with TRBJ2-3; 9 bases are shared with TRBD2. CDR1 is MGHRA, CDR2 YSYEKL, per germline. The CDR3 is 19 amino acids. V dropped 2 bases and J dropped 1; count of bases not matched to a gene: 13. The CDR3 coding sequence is TGCGCCAGCAGCCAAAGGGATGTAGCGGGAGAGGTGGGCACAGATACGCAGTATTTT. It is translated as CASSQRDVAGEVGTDTQYF.

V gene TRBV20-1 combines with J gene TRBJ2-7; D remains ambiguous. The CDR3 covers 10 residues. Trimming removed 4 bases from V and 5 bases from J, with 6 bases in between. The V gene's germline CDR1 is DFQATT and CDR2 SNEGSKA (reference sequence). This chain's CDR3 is CSAISHEQYF. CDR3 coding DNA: TGCAGTGCTATTAGTCACGAGCAGTACTTC.

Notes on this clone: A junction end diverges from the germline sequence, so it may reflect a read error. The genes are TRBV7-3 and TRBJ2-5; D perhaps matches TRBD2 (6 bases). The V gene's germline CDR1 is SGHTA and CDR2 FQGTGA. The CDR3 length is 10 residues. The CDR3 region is CASSSTRGNF. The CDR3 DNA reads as TGTGCCAGCAGCTCTACCCGGGGGAACTTC.

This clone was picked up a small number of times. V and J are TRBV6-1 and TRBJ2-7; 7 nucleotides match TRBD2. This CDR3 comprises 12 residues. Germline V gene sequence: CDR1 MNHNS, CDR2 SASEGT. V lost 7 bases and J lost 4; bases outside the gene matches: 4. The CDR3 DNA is TGTGCCAGCACCGGGACTACTTACGAGCAGTACTTC. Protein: CASTGTTYEQYF.

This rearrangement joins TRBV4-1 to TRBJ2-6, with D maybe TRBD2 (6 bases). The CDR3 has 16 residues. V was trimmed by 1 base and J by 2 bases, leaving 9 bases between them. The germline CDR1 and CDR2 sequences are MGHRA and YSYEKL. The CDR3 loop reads CASSQGGTAGANVLTF. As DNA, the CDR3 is TGCGCCAGCAGCCAAGGCGGGACTGCTGGGGCCAACGTCCTGACTTTC.

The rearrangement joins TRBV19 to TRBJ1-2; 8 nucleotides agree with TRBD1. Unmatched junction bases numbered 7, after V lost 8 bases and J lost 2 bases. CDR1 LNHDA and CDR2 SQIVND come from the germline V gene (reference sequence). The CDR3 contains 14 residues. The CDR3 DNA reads TGTGCCAGTTCCCAGGACAGGGCGAACTATGGCTACACCTTC. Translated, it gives CASSQDRANYGYTF.